This T cell receptor beta chain emerged from a study of T cell responses to AZD1222 COVID-19 vaccine. General study findings and limits: Baseline antibody screening turned up just six seropositive AZD1222 recipients. CD4 TCRs associated with vaccination spanned spike, dominating at 160-218 and 743-854. The study found Spike-specific TCR breadth and depth rose after two AZD1222 doses. The study reported that nearly half of spike-specific TCRs target unmutated variant regions.

As to this clone: Its specificity is not known.

Some clones are missing from TCRdb's copy, which holds only in-frame ones; the method was immunoSEQ multiplex PCR. The table has about 72,000 clones, roughly nine tenths seen once. Here the sequenced sample was peripheral blood, taken 28 days after the second AZD1222 dose. This clonotype was obtained from an adult who received the AZD1222 COVID-19 vaccine.

The CDR3 reads CASSRFTATGSYSNQPQHF. DNA for the CDR3: TGTGCCAGCAGCCGGTTCACGGCGACCGGGTCTTATAGCAATCAGCCCCAGCATTTT. V usage is TRBV5-8 and J usage is TRBJ1-5; D unclear. CDR3 size: 19 residues. V was shortened by 4 bases and J by 0 bases, with 23 bases between the two germline ends. In germline, CDR1 is SGHTS, CDR2 YDEGEE.